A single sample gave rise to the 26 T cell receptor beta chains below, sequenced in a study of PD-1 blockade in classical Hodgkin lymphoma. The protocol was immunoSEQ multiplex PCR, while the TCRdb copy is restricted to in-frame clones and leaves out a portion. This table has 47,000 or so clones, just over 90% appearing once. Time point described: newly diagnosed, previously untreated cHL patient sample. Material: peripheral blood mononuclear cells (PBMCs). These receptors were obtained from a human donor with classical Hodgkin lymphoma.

CDR3 sequence: CASSATRIQGTEAFF. In DNA, the CDR3 is TGTGCCAGTAGCGCCACAAGAATACAGGGCACTGAAGCTTTCTTT. The chain couples TRBV19 to TRBJ1-1, with D perhaps TRBD1 (6 bases). Germline CDR1 is LNHDA and CDR2 is SQIVND (reference sequence). CDR3 size: 15 residues. The V gene lost 6 bases and the J gene lost 4 bases, with 18 bases spanning the gap.

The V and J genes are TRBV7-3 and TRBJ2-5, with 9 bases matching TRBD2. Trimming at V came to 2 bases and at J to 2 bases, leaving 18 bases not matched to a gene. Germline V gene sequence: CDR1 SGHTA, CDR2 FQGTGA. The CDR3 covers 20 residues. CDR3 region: CASSLLGGGRAVRGQETQYF. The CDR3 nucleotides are TGTGCCAGCAGCTTATTAGGTGGCGGGAGGGCCGTTCGGGGGCAAGAGACCCAGTACTTC.

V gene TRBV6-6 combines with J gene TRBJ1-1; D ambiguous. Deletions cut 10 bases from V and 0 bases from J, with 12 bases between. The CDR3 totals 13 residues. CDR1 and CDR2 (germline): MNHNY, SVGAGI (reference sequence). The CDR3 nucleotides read TGTGCCACCCGGTTAGGCCTGAACACTGAAGCTTTCTTT. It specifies CATRLGLNTEAFF.

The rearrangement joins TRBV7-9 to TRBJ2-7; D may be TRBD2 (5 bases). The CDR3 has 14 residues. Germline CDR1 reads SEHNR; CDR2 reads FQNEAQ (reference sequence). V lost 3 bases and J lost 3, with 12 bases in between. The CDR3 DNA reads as TGTGCCAGCAGCTTGGCGGGCGTACACTACGAGCAGTACGTC. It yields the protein CASSLAGVHYEQYV.

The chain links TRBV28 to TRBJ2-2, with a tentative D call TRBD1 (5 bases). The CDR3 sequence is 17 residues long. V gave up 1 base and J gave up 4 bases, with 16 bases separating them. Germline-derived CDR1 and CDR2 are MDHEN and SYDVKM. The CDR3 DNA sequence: TGTGCCAGCAGTTTATCTTTCGGAATTGGGGCCACCGGGGAGCTGTTTTTT. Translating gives CASSLSFGIGATGELFF.

The CDR3 protein is CASSPYTPHRAHSNEKLFF. The CDR3 DNA reads TGTGCCAGCTCACCATATACACCCCACAGGGCCCACTCGAATGAAAAACTGTTTTTT. This chain joins TRBV18 and TRBJ1-4; a possible D gene is TRBD1 (6 bases). The V end lost 2 bases, the J end lost 5 bases, and 24 bases lay between the germline ends. From germline, CDR1 is KGHSH and CDR2 LQKENI. The CDR3 extends over 19 amino acids.

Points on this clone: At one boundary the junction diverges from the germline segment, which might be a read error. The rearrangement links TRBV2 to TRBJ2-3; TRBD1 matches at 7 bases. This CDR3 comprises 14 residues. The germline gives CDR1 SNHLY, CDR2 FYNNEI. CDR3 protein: CASSVGTEGDAQYF. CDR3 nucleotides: TGTGCCAGCAGCGTAGGGACAGAGGGAGATGCGCAGTATTTT. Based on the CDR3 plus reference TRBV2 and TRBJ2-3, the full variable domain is EPEVTQTPSHQVTQMGQEVILRCVPISNHLYFYWYRQILGQKVEFLVSFYNNEISEKSEIFDDQFSVERPDGSNFTLKIRSTKLEDSAMYFCASSVGTEGDAQYFGPGTRLTVL.

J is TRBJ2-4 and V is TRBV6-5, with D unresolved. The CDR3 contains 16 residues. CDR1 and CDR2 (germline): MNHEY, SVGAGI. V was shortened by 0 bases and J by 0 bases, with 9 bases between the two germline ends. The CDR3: CASSYSLGIAKNIQYF. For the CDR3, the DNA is TGTGCCAGCAGTTACTCCCTTGGGATAGCCAAAAACATTCAGTACTTC.

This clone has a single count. The CDR3 spells CASSAGTAYGYTF. DNA of the CDR3: TGTGCCAGCAGCGCCGGGACAGCCTATGGCTACACCTTC. The chain couples TRBV11-2 to TRBJ1-2; 7 bases are shared with TRBD1. The V gene's germline CDR1 is SGHAT and CDR2 FQNNGV. The length of the CDR3 is 13 residues. Trimming at V came to 5 bases and at J to 4 bases, leaving 4 bases not matched to a gene.

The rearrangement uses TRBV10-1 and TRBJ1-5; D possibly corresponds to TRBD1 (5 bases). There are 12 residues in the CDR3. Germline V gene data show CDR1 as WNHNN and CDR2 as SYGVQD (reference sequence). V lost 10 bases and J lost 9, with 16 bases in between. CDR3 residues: CATGQGSRPQHF. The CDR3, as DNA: TGCGCCACCGGTCAGGGTAGTCGGCCCCAGCATTTT.

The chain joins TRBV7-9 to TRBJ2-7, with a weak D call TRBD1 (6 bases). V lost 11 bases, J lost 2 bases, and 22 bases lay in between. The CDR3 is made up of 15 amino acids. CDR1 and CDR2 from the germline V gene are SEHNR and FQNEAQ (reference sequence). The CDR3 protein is CAVPFSDRIPYEQYF. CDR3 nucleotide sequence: TGTGCCGTCCCTTTCTCGGACAGAATCCCCTACGAGCAGTACTTC.

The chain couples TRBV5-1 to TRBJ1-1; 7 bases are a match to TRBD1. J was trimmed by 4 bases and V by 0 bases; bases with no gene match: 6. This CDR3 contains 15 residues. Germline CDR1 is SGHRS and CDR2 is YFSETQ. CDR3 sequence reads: CASSLETGIGTEAFF. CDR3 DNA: TGCGCCAGCAGCTTGGAGACAGGGATAGGCACTGAAGCTTTCTTT.

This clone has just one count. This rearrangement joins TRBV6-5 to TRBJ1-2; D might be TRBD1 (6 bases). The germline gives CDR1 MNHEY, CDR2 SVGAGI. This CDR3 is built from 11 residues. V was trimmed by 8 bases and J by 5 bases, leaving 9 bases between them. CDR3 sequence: CASSGEYGYTF. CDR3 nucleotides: TGTGCCAGCTCAGGGGAGTATGGCTACACCTTC.

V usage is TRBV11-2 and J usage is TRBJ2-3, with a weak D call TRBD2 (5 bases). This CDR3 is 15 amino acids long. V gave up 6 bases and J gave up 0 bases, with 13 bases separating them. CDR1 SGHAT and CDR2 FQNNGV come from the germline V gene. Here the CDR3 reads CASRSGWTSTDTQYF. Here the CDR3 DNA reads TGTGCCAGCAGGTCGGGCTGGACTAGCACAGATACGCAGTATTTT.

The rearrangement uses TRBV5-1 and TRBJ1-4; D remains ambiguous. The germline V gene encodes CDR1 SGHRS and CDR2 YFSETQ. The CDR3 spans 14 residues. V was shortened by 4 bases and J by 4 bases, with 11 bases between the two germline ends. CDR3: CASSNAGVNEKLFF. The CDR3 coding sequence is TGCGCCAGCAGCAATGCAGGAGTTAATGAAAAACTGTTTTTT.

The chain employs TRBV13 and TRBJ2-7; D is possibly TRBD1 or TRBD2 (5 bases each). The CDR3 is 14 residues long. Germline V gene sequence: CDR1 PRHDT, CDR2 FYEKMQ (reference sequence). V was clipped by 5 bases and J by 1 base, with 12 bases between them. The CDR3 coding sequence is TGTGCCAGCAGCCCCCGGGACGGATCCTACGAGCAGTACTTC. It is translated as CASSPRDGSYEQYF. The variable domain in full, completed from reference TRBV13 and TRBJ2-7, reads AAGVIQSPRHLIKEKRETATLKCYPIPRHDTVYWYQQGPGQDPQFLISFYEKMQSDKGSIPDRFSAQQFSDYHSELNMSSLELGDSALYFCASSPRDGSYEQYFGPGTRLTVT.

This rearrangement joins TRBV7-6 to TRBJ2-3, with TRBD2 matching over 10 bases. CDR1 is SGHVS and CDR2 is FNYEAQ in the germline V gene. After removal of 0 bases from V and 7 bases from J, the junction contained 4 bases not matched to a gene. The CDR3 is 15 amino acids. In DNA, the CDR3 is TGTGCCAGCAGCTTAGCGCTAGCGGGAGCCCATACGCAGTATTTT. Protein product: CASSLALAGAHTQYF.

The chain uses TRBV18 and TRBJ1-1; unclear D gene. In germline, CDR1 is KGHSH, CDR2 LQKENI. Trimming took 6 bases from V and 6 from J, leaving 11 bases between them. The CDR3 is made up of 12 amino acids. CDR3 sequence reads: CASSSIRSEAFF. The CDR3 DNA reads TGTGCCAGCTCTTCGATAAGGTCTGAAGCTTTCTTT.

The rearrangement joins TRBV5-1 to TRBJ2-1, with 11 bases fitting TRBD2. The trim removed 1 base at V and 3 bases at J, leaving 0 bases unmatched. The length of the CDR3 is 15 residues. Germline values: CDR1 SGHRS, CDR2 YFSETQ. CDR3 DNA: TGCGCCAGCAGCTTGACTAGCGGGGGCTACAATGAGCAGTTCTTC. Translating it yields CASSLTSGGYNEQFF.

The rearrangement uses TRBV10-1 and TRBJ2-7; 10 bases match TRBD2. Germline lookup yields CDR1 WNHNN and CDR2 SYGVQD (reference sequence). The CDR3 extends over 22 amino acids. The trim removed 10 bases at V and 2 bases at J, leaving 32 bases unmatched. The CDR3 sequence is CAICFKDGDLAGENMKPYEQYV. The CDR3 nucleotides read TGCGCCATTTGTTTTAAGGATGGTGATCTAGCGGGAGAAAATATGAAACCCTACGAGCAGTACGTC.

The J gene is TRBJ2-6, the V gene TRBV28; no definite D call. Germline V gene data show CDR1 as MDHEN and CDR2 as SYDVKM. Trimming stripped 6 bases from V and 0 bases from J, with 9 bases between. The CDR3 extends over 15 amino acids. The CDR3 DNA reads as TGTGCCAGCAGGCAGCTTCTCTCTGGGGCCAACGTCCTGACTTTC. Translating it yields CASRQLLSGANVLTF.

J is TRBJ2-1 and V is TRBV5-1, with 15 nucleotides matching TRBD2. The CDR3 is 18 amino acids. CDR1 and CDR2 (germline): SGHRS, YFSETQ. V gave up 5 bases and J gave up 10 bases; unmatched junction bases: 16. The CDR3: CASRNVGLAGGRKKEQFF. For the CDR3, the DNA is TGCGCCAGCAGAAACGTGGGACTAGCGGGAGGCAGGAAAAAAGAGCAGTTCTTC.

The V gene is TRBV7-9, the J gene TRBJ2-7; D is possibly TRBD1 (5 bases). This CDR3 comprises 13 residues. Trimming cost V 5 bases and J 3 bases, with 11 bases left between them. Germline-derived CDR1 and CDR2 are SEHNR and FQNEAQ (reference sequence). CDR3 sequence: CASSRDSRYEQYF. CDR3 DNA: TGTGCCAGCAGCAGAGACAGCCGCTACGAGCAGTACTTC.

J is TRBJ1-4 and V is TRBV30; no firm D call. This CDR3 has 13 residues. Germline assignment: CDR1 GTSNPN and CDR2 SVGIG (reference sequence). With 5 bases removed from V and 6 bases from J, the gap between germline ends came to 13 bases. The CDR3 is CAWGPGSDEKLFF. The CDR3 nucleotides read TGTGCCTGGGGCCCGGGATCCGATGAAAAACTGTTTTTT.

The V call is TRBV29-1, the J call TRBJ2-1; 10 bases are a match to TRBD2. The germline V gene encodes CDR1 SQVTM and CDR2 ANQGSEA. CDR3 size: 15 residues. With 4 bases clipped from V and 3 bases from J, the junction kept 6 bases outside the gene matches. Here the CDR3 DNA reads TGCAGCGTTGTGGCTAGCGGGAGAAGCTACAATGAGCAGTTCTTC. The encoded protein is CSVVASGRSYNEQFF.

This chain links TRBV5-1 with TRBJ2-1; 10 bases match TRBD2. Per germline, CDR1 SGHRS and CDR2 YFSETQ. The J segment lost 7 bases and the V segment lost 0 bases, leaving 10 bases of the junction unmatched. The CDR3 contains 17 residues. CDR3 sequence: CASSLGTSGMGWNEQFF. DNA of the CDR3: TGCGCCAGCAGCTTGGGCACTAGCGGGATGGGGTGGAATGAGCAGTTCTTC.